The sequence of this T cell receptor beta chain was determined in a study of cytomegalovirus exposure and HLA in healthy donors (dated by TCRdb to 2017 to 2019). Background on the whole study: An earlier analysis of a few hundred of the donors reported about 300 Gb of sequence data and 117 million unique TCR beta sequences obtained from approximately 180 million T cells. Typing coverage differed by locus: A, B, C, DRB1 and DQB1 were typed in roughly 620-640 donors, DQA1 in around 500, DPA1 in around 610, and DPB1 in 400 to 480. High-throughput TCR immunosequencing, statistical association of individual TCRs with disease status, and machine learning were combined to predict cytomegalovirus infection status. The study aimed to test whether signatures of past pathogen exposure could be identified by cataloging public T cell receptors. In addition to the first cohort of 650 to 750 subjects, a separate validation cohort of 120 different subjects was used. Among some 400 genotyped donors of the cohort, an average of around 240,000 unique TCR beta nucleotide sequences were sequenced per donor, around 20% of them non-productive. Donor age, sex, ethnicity and CMV serostatus were collected together with the repertoire data. An early release that covered more than 550 HLA-typed donors contained around 330 gigabases of sequencing data and around 80 million unique TCR sequences. Roughly 5 DR-DQ haplotypes were handled as single units for association and clustering because linkage in the cohort was strong. In a later genetic analysis, genome-wide SNP genotypes for about three fifths of the roughly 670 donors were used, and that subset was treated as a discovery cohort. In the later analysis, no new phenotypic data were used to find candidate immune exposures; instead, reliance was placed on TCR beta sequences and their occurrence across donors. Among the roughly 430 genotyped donors, more than 70% belonged to the genetic ancestry cluster associated with self-reported Caucasian donors. Class I and class II HLA loci were covered by the typing at four-digit resolution. The study used immunosequencing to profile the T cell repertoires of approximately 690 subjects and linked those repertoires to cytomegalovirus serostatus. An earlier analysis of 587 of the donors applied high-throughput TCR beta sequencing to assess whether each TCR beta V gene segment acted as functional or pseudogenic. A later analysis re-examined previously published TCR beta repertoires from roughly 650 donors and added high-resolution HLA genotyping to investigate patterns of TCR occurrence. All discovery cohort repertoires had been generated on a single sequencing platform.

Overall study results and their limits: CMV serostatus was the only immune exposure information available for the cohort. HLA typing was unavailable for some donors at each locus, so association tests used only the typed subset. Sequencing depth was assumed to be roughly uniform across donors in the presence/absence analyses, though that assumption may not hold. Only TCR beta chains were sequenced in this cohort, and the absence of alpha or paired-chain data limited detectable features. A later genetic analysis associated a missense DCLRE1C variant with V-gene and J-gene trimming of TCR beta chains, and an independent cohort replicated the association. Linkage disequilibrium might explain the correlated functional status among segregating V segments, but an unknown experimental factor could not be excluded. A later analysis found that HLA-associated TCR beta chains were more clonally expanded and had lower generation probabilities than equally common non-associated chains. An earlier analysis of 450 to 750 of the donors showed that most TCR beta V segments appeared in productive rearrangements either about 87% or about 30% of the time, which broadly matched IMGT annotations. In a later analysis, several top co-occurrence clusters were reported to appear linked to parvovirus B19, influenza, CMV and Epstein-Barr virus. Because counts were too low, more than 15 rarely observed V segments, including chromosome 9 orphons, were left out of the earlier analysis of 500 to 750 of the donors. Compared with the 666-donor mean, donors in an Asian-associated ancestry cluster had fewer N-insertions in productive TCRs, according to a later genetic analysis. In a later analysis, most CMV-associated TCR beta chains were found to appear HLA-restricted, with HLA associations seemingly driven largely by CMV exposure. Because the 87-base-pair reads could not distinguish some IMGT-functional V segments, including TRBV6-2 and TRBV6-3, those segments were excluded. When HLA alleles, especially DR and DQ, strongly co-occurred, TCR associations were difficult to assign to individual alleles. A cluster of highly shared sequence variants was judged likely to be a technical artifact of the sequencing pipeline. A further reported finding was that TCR beta sequences accurately predicted the HLA-A and HLA-B alleles for most subjects in the first cohort. According to a later analysis, TCR association rates differed among HLA loci, with DRB1 alleles showing the most associated TCRs and HLA-C alleles showing the fewest. In both the original and validation cohorts, the classifier was reported to diagnose cytomegalovirus status with high specificity and sensitivity. It was suggested by the authors that the approach could potentially be generalized to other disease states and immunological phenotypes. Across donors, most TCR sequences were observed very rarely, whereas some public TCRs were present in many individuals. In vitro tests confirmed that a few of the cytomegalovirus-associated TCR beta chains recognize cytomegalovirus antigens. At a false discovery rate of 0.05, a later analysis linked some 18,000 TCR beta sequences to specific HLA alleles. The study listed 150 to 200 TCR beta chains as associated with cytomegalovirus.

The cohort comprised several hundred healthy bone marrow donors. All cohort members were sampled while nominally healthy, although unrecorded immune exposures were likely present. The donor tested CMV seropositive, placing the donor among the 250 to 350 seropositive members of the cohort. Each donor provided a peripheral blood sample, and peripheral blood mononuclear cells were used for TCR beta sequencing. The Qiagen DNeasy Blood Extraction Kit was used to extract genomic DNA from the blood cell samples. This clone was detected once. Its antigen has not been determined. There are no base qualities to consult, and no much larger clone falls within one base. Library preparation used the immunoSEQ multiplex PCR assay. A mixture of 60 forward primers for TCR Vbeta segments and 13 reverse primers for TCR Jbeta segments was used in the multiplex PCR. Amplification of the CDR3 region of rearranged TCR beta genes was performed with a multiplex PCR assay on genomic DNA. On the Illumina HiSeq System, the amplified TCR beta libraries were sequenced as 87-base-pair reads. As for the authors' bioinformatics: A later analysis tallied 75 million to 95 million unique TCR beta chains across the 640 or so repertoires, and around 12 million of those chains were shared by two or more donors. Raw reads were error-corrected and collapsed into unique sequences by a nearest-neighbor algorithm in which closely related sequences were merged to remove PCR and sequencing errors. CDR3 sequences were aligned to IMGT reference sequences to assign V, D and J gene segments. Each retained sequence needed at least a six-nucleotide match to both a V gene segment and a J gene segment. A rearrangement counted as productive if the CDR3 had no stop codons and remained in frame with V and J, and every other rearrangement counted as non-productive. Following IMGT convention, CDR3 was defined as the stretch from the second conserved V-encoded cysteine up to the conserved J-encoded phenylalanine. The earlier analysis of 587 of the donors excluded sequences that lacked an unambiguous match to a single V gene segment. An earlier analysis of almost 600 of the donors classified V segments as functional when productive rearrangements were above 56.7% and as segregating when the standard deviation between donors was above 5%. A statistical classification framework was developed to diagnose cytomegalovirus status using the catalog of TCR beta chain sequences. In a later analysis, TCR nucleotide sequences were compared against IMGT/GENE-DB human TR gene sequences so that V and J genes could be assigned. A later analysis assigned CDR3 sequences and most-parsimonious VDJ recombination scenarios with the TCRdist pipeline. In a later analysis, every TCR beta chain was defined by the combination of its CDR3 amino acid sequence and its V-gene family, and reads without a unique V-gene family were dropped. In a later analysis, 500 to 700 highly shared, low-generation-probability nucleotide sequences were removed to address suspected cross-contamination and a sequencing artifact. In a later analysis, a clonal expansion index for each public chain was calculated from normalized within-repertoire ranks of inferred template counts. In a later analysis, generation probabilities were computed using a VDJ recombination model fitted to out-of-frame rearrangements, and the results were checked against IGoR. Hypergeometric tests were used in a later analysis to score TCR-TCR, TCR-HLA and TCR-CMV co-occurrence, with a repertoire-size bias correction applied to the TCR pairs. In a later analysis, false discovery rates were estimated by permuting HLA or CMV assignments 20 times. A later analysis grouped co-occurring TCRs with DBSCAN, adding TCRdist sequence similarity when clustering within HLA-allele-positive subsets. Co-occurrence clustering excluded repertoires with fewer than 30,000 or more than 120,000 public chains, plus five with anomalous nucleotide sharing. TCRdb stores this immuneACCESS table with in-frame sequences only. Part of the clones is absent; in the studies checked, under half of the shortfall reflects unresolved V genes, and no reason is known for the rest. The V and J calls and clone size come from that table; D and trimming were worked out from the DNA. The sample table contains about 200,000 clones; only one count was recorded for about 85% of them. The ten largest clones capture around 0.42% of the sample.

V and J are trimmed by 3 bases and 4 bases, and the gene matches miss 5 bases of the junction. From cysteine to phenylalanine, the CDR3 is 16 amino acids long. Just the 48-base CDR3 DNA is kept, in frame starting at base 1. CDR1 and CDR2 (SGHTA, FQGNSA) derive from the germline V gene. The specimen sequenced was PBMCs. Here the chain combines TRBV7-2 and TRBJ2-2; 10 bases in the junction line up with TRBD1. The source of this sequence is a male donor in good health and CMV-seropositive. CDR3 region: CASSLWGQGITGELFF. DNA sequence: TGTGCCAGCAGCTTGTGGGGACAGGGGATCACCGGGGAGCTGTTTTTT.